The rows below give T cell receptor beta chains drawn from one sample of a study of shared clonotypes between healthy human individuals. TCRdb keeps only in-frame clones here, not all; method: immunoSEQ multiplex PCR. The table lists 1.4 million or so clones, about 98.5% of them singletons, with 0.36% in the top ten. Sequences were obtained from naive CD4+ T cells sorted from blood. These receptor sequences come from a man aged 30 to 45 in good health. Both conserved end residues are part of each CDR3. The D gene is left open where the match is weak. For some rows the clone size is stated as once, few or many, or as a class when expanded; others skip it.

15	.	.	TRBV11-3	TRBJ2-1	TGTGCCAGCAGCTTAAGGGGGTCCTCCTACAATGAGCAGTTCTTC	CASSLRGSSYNEQFF
14	.	.	TRBV5-6	TRBJ1-5	TGTGCCAGCACCGCCGGGGCACAAAATCAGCCCCAGCATTTT	CASTAGAQNQPQHF
17	.	.	TRBV30	TRBJ2-7	TGTGCCTGGAGTGGACGACCCGGGACTCAGACAAGAAACGAGCAGTACTTC	CAWSGRPGTQTRNEQYF
14	.	.	TRBV5-5	TRBJ2-1	TGTGCCAGCGCACTAGAAATCTCCTACAATGAGCAGTTCTTC	CASALEISYNEQFF
15	.	TRBD2	TRBV5-1	TRBJ2-7	TGCGCCAGCAGCCCCCCTAGCGGGAACTCCTACGAGCAGTACTTC	CASSPPSGNSYEQYF
13	.	TRBD2	TRBV29-1	TRBJ2-7	TGCAGCGCCAAACGACTAGCGACGGGCGAGCAGTACTTC	CSAKRLATGEQYF
12	.	.	TRBV7-9	TRBJ1-4	TGTGCCAGCAGCTTATATACCGAAAAACTGTTTTTT	CASSLYTEKLFF
16	.	.	TRBV28	TRBJ2-2	TGTGCCAGCAGTTTCTCCGGGACATGGCACACCGGGGAGCTGTTTTTT	CASSFSGTWHTGELFF
14	.	TRBD1	TRBV7-2	TRBJ1-5	TGTGCCAGCAGCGCAACAGGGGGGGAACAGCCCCAGCATTTT	CASSATGGEQPQHF
12	.	.	TRBV18	TRBJ2-3	TGTGCCAGCTCTTACGGCGGAGATACGCAGTATTTT	CASSYGGDTQYF
14	.	.	TRBV28	TRBJ2-7	TGTGCCACCGACTCCCCCGGCAGGTTCGACGAGCAGTACTTC	CATDSPGRFDEQYF
16	once	.	TRBV28	TRBJ2-1	TGTGCCAGCAAAACTCCCCTGGCAGTTCAATACAATGAGCAGTTCTTC	CASKTPLAVQYNEQFF
15	.	.	TRBV5-1	TRBJ1-1	TGCGCCAGCAGCTTAGGGCGAACGGAGAACACTGAAGCTTTCTTT	CASSLGRTENTEAFF
13	.	.	TRBV18	TRBJ2-5	TGTGCCAGCTCACCGGACCCCTGGTGGACCCAGTACTTC	CASSPDPWWTQYF
12	.	.	TRBV7-2	TRBJ1-2	TGTGCCAGCAGCCCCGGGGGCTATGGCTACACCTTC	CASSPGGYGYTF
14	.	.	TRBV19	TRBJ1-5	TGTGCCAGTAGCCTCCGGGGGACCAATCAGCCCCAGCATTTT	CASSLRGTNQPQHF
16	.	.	TRBV19	TRBJ1-5	TGTGCCAGTAGGTTAAACAGGGATACCCACAATCAGCCCCAGCATTTT	CASRLNRDTHNQPQHF
14	.	TRBD2	TRBV5-1	TRBJ2-3	TGCGCCAGCAGCGTTACCGGGACTAGCGGGAGGGTGTATTTT	CASSVTGTSGRVYF
15	.	.	TRBV29-1	TRBJ2-3	TGCAGCGTTGAAGTAGGTCTTGCCCCGACTGATACGCAGTATTTT	CSVEVGLAPTDTQYF
17	.	.	TRBV11-2	TRBJ2-1	TGTGCCAGCAGCTTTCGGCCTTCGGGGTCTTTCTACAATGAGCAGTTCTTC	CASSFRPSGSFYNEQFF
17	.	TRBD2	TRBV18	TRBJ2-2	TGTGCCAGCTCACCACGGCCAGCGGGAGGTCTTCCCGGGGAGCTGTTTTTT	CASSPRPAGGLPGELFF
16	.	.	TRBV14	TRBJ2-1	TGTGCCAGCAGCCAAGTGGTGGGCAGGGGCTACAATGAGCAGTTCTTC	CASSQVVGRGYNEQFF
17	.	TRBD2	TRBV18	TRBJ2-7	TGTGCCAGCTCACCAAGGGGTCTAGCGGGAGTTCCAACCGAGCAGTACTTC	CASSPRGLAGVPTEQYF
13	.	.	TRBV4-1	TRBJ2-3	TGCGCCAGCAGCCAAGATGTGGCTCTTACGCAGTATTTT	CASSQDVALTQYF
15	.	TRBD1	TRBV19	TRBJ2-1	TGTGCCAGTAGTATCGCCGGGACAGGGGGCAATGAGCAGTTCTTC	CASSIAGTGGNEQFF
18	.	.	TRBV27	TRBJ2-7	TGTGCCAGCAGTCAACGAAGAGGCCCTAGCGCCAACTCCTACGAGCAGTACTTC	CASSQRRGPSANSYEQYF